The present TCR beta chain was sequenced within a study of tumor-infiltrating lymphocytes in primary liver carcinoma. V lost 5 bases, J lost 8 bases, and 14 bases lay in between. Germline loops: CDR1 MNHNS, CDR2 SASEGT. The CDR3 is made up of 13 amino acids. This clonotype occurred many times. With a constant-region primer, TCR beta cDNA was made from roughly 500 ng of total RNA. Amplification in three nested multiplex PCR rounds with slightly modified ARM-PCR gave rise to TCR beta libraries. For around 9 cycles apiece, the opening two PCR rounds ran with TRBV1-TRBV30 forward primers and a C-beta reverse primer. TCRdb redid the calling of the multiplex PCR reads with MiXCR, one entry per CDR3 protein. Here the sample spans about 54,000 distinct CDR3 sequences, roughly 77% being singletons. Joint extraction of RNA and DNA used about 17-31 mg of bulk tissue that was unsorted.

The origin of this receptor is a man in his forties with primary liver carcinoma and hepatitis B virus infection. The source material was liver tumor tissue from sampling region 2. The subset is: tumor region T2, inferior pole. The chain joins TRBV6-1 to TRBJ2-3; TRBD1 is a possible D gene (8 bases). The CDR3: CASSPTGEGTQYF. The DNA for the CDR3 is TGTGCCAGCAGTCCGACAGGGGAGGGTACGCAGTATTTT.